The TCR beta chain described here comes from a study of tumor-infiltrating lymphocytes in primary liver carcinoma. Study at large: Samples yielded about 3.65 to 7.13 million productive TCRbeta reads, similar across tissue types.

General study points: Reduced overlap was seen in tumor-adjacent and tumor-blood pairs versus tumor region pairs.

The sample holds many counts of this clonotype. The antigen is not known. Unsorted bulk tissue, about 20-32 mg of it, served as the source for co-extraction of RNA and DNA. Constant-region priming of about 520 ng total RNA yielded TCR beta cDNA. Three nested multiplex PCR rounds of slightly modified ARM-PCR generated TCR beta libraries. MiXCR, applied by TCRdb to the multiplex PCR reads, yields one record per CDR3 protein. The sample lists around 37,000 distinct CDR3 sequences, more than 70% seen once, with 37% in the top ten. The sample was tumor-adjacent normal liver tissue. The source of this sequence is a man in his forties with primary liver carcinoma and hepatitis B virus infection.

CDR3 sequence reads: CAVLRAGVSYEQYF. The CDR3 bases are TGTGCCGTCCTACGAGCGGGAGTGTCCTACGAGCAGTACTTC. V usage is TRBV28 and J usage is TRBJ2-7; 8 nucleotides match TRBD2. After removal of 11 bases from V and 1 base from J, the junction contained 10 bases not matched to a gene. The length of the CDR3 is 14 residues. The germline gives CDR1 MDHEN, CDR2 SYDVKM.